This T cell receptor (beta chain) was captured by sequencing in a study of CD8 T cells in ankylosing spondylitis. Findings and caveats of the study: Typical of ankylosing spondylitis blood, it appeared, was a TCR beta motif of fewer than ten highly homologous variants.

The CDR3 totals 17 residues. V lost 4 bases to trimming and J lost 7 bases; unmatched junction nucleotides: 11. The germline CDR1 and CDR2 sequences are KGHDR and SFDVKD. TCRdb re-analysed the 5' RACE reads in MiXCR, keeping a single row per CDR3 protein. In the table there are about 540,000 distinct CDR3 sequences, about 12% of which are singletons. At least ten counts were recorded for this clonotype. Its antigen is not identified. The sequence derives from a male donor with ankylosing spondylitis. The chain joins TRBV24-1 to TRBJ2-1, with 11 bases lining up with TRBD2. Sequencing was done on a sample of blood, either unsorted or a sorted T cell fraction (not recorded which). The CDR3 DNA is TGTGCCACCAGTGAAACTAGCGGGGGCCCCTCTAGGAATGAGCAGTTCTTC. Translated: CATSETSGGPSRNEQFF.